This T cell receptor beta chain came from a study of blood T cell repertoires in COVID-19. Background on the study: In each case, the material was cDNA or gDNA derived from T cells, B-cell-depleted T cells, or PBMCs.

Trimming left V 7 bases short and J 6 bases short, with 16 bases between. CDR3 length equals 15 residues. Germline CDR1 PRHDT, CDR2 FYEKMQ (reference sequence). Authors' analysis steps: Amplification from reference gene primers served as the basis for estimated nucleated cell counts. TCRdb's table, derived via immunoSEQ multiplex PCR, lists solely in-frame clones and lacks some. That table gives V, J and clone size, and the DNA gave D and trimming. The data show more than 100,000 clones, over 80% seen once. Sequencing used peripheral blood. The sequence came from a woman between 65 and 79 years old with acute or convalescent COVID-19. This rearrangement joins TRBV13 to TRBJ1-6; D might be TRBD1 (6 bases). The CDR3 reads CASNLRQAPNSPLHF. The CDR3 coding sequence is TGTGCCAGCAACCTCCGACAGGCCCCTAATTCACCCCTCCACTTT.